This TCR beta chain was identified during a study of cytomegalovirus exposure and HLA in healthy donors. Study conclusions and caveats: In a later analysis, V- and J-gene trimming of beta chains associated with a DCLRE1C missense variant, replicated independently.

The CDR3 extends over 10 amino acids. Per germline, CDR1 SGHTS and CDR2 YDEGEE. Notes on this clone: The antigen is undetermined. The junction does not match germline at one end; this may be a read error.

In the PCR, 60 Vbeta and 13 Jbeta primers were used. Profiled with immunoSEQ multiplex PCR; TCRdb holds only in-frame clones, not every one. Among approximately 90,000 clones, 76% were seen once, and the ten largest hold approximately 1.5%. The material sequenced was PBMCs. This clonotype was obtained from a male donor in good health and CMV-seronegative. The J gene is TRBJ2-5, the V gene TRBV5-8; D perhaps matches TRBD1 (5 bases). This CDR3 reads CASSRTLRDF. For the CDR3, the DNA is TGTGCCAGCAGCAGGACCCTCAGGGACTTC.